Here is one TCR beta chain with its context. The CDR3 extends over 15 amino acids. In germline, CDR1 is SGDLS, CDR2 YYNGEE. V lost 3 bases to trimming and J lost 4 bases; unmatched junction nucleotides: 8. The data were obtained in a study of blood T cell repertoires in COVID-19. Profiling relied on immunoSEQ multiplex PCR, and the TCRdb table lists in-frame clones only, not all of them. The repertoire holds about 150,000 clones, with roughly 89% as singletons. Material: peripheral blood. J is TRBJ2-5 and V is TRBV9, with 8 bases lining up with TRBD1. The TCR was taken from a man aged 50 or older with acute or convalescent COVID-19. CDR3 residues: CASSALMTGAETQYF. The CDR3 region has the DNA TGTGCCAGCAGCGCCCTCATGACAGGGGCAGAGACCCAGTACTTC. Combining the CDR3 with reference TRBV9 and TRBJ2-5 gives the whole variable domain DSGVTQTPKHLITATGQRVTLRCSPRSGDLSVYWYQQSLDQGLQFLIQYYNGEERAKGNILERFSAQQFPDLHSELNLSSLELGDSALYFCASSALMTGAETQYFGPGTRLLVL.